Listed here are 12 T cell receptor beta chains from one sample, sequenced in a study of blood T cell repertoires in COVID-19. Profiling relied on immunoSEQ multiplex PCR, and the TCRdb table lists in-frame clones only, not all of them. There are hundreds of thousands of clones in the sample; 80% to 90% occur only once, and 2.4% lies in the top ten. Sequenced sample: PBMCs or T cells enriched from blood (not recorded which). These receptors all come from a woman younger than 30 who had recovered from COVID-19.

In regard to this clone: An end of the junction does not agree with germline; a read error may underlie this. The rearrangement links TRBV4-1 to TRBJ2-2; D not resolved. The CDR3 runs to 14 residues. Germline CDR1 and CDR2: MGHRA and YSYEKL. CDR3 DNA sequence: TGCGCCAGCAGTCAAGGAAGGAGCACCGGGGAGCTGTTTTTT. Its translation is CASSQGRSTGELFF.

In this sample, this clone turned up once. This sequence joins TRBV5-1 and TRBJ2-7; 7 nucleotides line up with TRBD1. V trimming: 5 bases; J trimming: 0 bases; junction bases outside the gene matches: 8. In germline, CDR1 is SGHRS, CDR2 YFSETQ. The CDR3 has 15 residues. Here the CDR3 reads CASRSLGGASYEQYF. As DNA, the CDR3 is TGCGCCAGCAGGTCCCTAGGGGGCGCCTCCTACGAGCAGTACTTC.

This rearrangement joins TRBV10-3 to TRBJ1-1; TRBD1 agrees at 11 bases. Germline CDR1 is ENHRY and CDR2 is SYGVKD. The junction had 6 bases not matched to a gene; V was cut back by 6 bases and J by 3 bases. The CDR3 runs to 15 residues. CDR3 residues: CAIRGTGGRHTEAFF. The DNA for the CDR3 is TGTGCCATCAGGGGGACAGGGGGGAGACACACTGAAGCTTTCTTT.

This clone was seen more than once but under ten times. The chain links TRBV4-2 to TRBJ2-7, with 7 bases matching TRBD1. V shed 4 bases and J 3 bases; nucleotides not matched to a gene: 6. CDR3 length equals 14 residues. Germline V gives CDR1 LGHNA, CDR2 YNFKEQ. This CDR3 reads CASSRETGSYEQYF. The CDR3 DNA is TGTGCCAGCAGCCGTGAGACAGGGAGCTACGAGCAGTACTTC.

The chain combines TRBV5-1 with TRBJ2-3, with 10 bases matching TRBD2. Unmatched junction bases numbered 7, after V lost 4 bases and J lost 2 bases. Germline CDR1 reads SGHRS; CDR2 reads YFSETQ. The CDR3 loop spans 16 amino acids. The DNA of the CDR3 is TGCGCCAGCAGCATGGCTAGCGGGGGATACACAGATACGCAGTATTTT. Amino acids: CASSMASGGYTDTQYF.

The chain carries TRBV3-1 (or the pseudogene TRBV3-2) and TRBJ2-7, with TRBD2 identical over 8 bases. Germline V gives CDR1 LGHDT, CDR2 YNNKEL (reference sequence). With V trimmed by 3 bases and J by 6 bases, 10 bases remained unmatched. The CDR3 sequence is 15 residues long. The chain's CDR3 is CASSHGGAQSVEQYF. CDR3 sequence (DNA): TGTGCCAGCAGCCACGGGGGGGCGCAATCAGTCGAGCAGTACTTC.

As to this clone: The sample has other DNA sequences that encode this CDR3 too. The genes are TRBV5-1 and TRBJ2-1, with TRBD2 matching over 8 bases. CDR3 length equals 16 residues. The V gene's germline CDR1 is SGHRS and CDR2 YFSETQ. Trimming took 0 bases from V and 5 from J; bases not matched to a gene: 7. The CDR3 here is CASSLVSAGDHNEQFF. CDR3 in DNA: TGCGCCAGCAGCTTGGTGTCAGCGGGGGATCACAATGAGCAGTTCTTC.

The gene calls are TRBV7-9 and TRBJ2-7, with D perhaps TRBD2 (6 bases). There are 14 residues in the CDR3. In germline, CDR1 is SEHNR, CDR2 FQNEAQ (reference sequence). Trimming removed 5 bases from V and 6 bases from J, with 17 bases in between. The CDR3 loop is CASSPSGGSREQYF. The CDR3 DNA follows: TGTGCCAGCAGCCCATCTGGGGGGTCCCGCGAGCAGTACTTC.

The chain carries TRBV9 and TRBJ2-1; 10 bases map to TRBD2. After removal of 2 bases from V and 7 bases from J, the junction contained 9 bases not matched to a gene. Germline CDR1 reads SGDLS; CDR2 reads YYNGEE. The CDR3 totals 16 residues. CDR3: CASSVGVAGGKNEQFF. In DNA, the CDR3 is TGTGCCAGCAGCGTTGGGGTAGCGGGGGGTAAGAATGAGCAGTTCTTC.

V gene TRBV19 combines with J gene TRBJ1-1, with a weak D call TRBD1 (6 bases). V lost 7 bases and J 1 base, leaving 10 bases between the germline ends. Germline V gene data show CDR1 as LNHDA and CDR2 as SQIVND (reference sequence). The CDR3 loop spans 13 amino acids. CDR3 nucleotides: TGTGCCAGTACCCGGGGGGCGAACACTGAAGCTTTCTTT. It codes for CASTRGANTEAFF.

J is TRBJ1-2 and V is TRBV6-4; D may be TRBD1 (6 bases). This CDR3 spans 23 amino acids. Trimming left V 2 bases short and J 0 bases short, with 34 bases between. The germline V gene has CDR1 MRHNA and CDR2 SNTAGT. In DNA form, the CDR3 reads TGTGCCAGCAGTGACCCCGCGAAAAAATACAGGGACGGACCCAATAACACTAACTATGGCTACACCTTC. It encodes CASSDPAKKYRDGPNNTNYGYTF.

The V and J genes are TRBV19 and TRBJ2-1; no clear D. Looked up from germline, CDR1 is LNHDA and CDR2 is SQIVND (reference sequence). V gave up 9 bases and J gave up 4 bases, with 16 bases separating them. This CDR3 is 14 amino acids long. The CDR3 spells CASQDGFGYNEQFF. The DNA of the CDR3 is TGTGCCAGCCAAGACGGGTTCGGGTACAATGAGCAGTTCTTC. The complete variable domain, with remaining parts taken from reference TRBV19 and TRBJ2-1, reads DGGITQSPKYLFRKEGQNVTLSCEQNLNHDAMYWYRQDPGQGLRLIYYSQIVNDFQKGDIAEGYSVSREKKESFPLTVTSAQKNPTAFYLCASQDGFGYNEQFFGPGTRLTVL.